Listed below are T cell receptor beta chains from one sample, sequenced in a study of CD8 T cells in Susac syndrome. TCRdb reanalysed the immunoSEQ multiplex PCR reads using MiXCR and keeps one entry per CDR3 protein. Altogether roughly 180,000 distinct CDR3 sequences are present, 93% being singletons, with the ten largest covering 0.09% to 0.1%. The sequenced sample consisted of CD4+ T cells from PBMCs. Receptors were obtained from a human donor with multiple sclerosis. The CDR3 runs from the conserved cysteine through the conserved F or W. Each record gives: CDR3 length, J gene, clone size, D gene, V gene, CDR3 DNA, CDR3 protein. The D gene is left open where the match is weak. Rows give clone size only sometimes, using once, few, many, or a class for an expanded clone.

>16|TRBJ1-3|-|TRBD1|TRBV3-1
TGTGCCAGCAGCCAAGGCCGAGCAGGGGGCGCGAACACCATATATTTT
CASSQGRAGGANTIYF
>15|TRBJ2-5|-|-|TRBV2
TGTGCCAGCGCGGGAACACCTAACCCCCAAGAGACCCAGTACTTC
CASAGTPNPQETQYF
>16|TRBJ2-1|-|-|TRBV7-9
TGTGCCAGCAGCTTCGGAGGGGCCCGCTCCTACAATGAGCAGTTCTTC
CASSFGGARSYNEQFF
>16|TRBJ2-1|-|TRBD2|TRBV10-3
TGTGCCATCAGCACCCCGACTAGCGGGATCTTGGATGAGCAGTTCTTC
CAISTPTSGILDEQFF
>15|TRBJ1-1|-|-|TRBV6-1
TGTGCCAGCAGTGAAGTAGTAGGAAGACACACTGAAGCTTTCTTT
CASSEVVGRHTEAFF
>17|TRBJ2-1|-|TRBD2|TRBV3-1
TGTGCCAGCAGCCGGCGCGCACTAGCGGGGGGGCAGGTTGAGCAGTTCTTC
CASSRRALAGGQVEQFF
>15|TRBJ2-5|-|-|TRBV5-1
TGCGCCAGCAGCTTGGTCACAGGGTCGTGGGAGACCCAGTACTTC
CASSLVTGSWETQYF
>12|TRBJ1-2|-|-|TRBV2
TGTGCCAGCACCGACGACGGGTATGGCTACACCTTC
CASTDDGYGYTF
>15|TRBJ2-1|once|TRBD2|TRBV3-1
TGTGCCAGCAGCCAAGGCCTAGCGGGAGGATCACCCCAGGTCTTC
CASSQGLAGGSPQVF
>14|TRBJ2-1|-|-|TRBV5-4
TGTGCCAGCAGCTCCGTGGGCTCCTACAATGAGCAGTTCTTC
CASSSVGSYNEQFF
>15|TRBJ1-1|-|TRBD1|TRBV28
TGTGCCAGCAGGCTCGGCCTCACAGGGGGGACTGAAGCTTTCTTT
CASRLGLTGGTEAFF
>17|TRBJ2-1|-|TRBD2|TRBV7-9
TGTGCCAGCAGCTCCTGGACTAGCGGGGTGTTTACCGATGAGCAGTTCTTC
CASSSWTSGVFTDEQFF
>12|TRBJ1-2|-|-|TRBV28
TGTGCCAGCAGTTTAAAAAAAACGGGCTACACCTTC
CASSLKKTGYTF
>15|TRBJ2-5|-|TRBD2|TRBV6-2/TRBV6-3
TGTGCCAGCAGTTACGGACTAGCGGGGAAAGAGACCCAGTACTTC
CASSYGLAGKETQYF
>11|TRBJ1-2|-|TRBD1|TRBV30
TGTGCCCTCGACAGGGGTAATGGCTACACCTTC
CALDRGNGYTF
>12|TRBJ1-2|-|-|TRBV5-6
TGTGCCAGCAGCATACTTCAGAGGGGCTACACCTTC
CASSILQRGYTF
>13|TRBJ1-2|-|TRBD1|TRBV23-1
TGCGCCAGCAGTCAAAGACAGGGAAAAGGCTACACCTTC
CASSQRQGKGYTF
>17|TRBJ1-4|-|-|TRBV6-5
TGTGCCAGCAGTTACTTACCGGCGACAGCAACTAATGAAAAACTGTTTTTT
CASSYLPATATNEKLFF
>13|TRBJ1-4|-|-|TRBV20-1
TGCAGTGCTGGAGGGCGGACTAATGAAAAACTGTTTTTT
CSAGGRTNEKLFF
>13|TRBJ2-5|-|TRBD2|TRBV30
TGTGCCTGGGAAGGCGGGGGGCGGGAGACCCAGTACTTC
CAWEGGGRETQYF
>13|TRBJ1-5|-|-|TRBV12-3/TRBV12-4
TGTGCCAGCGTCGATAGGGGAAATCAGCCCCAGCATTTT
CASVDRGNQPQHF
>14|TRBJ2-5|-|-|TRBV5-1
TGCGCCAGCAGCTTGGATTTACGGGGTGAGACCCAGTACTTC
CASSLDLRGETQYF
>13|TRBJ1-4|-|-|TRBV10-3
TGTGCCATCTCGGGGCAGGGTAATGAAAAACTGTTTTTT
CAISGQGNEKLFF
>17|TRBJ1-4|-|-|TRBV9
TGTGCCAGCAGCGTAGAAGGGGTGTCCGCAACTAATGAAAAACTGTTTTTT
CASSVEGVSATNEKLFF
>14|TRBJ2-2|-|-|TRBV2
TGTGCCAGCAGAGCGGCAGAAAACACCGGGGAGCTGTTTTTT
CASRAAENTGELFF
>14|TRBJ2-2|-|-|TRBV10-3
TGTGCCATCAGACCGACAGGGAACACCGGGGAGCTGTTTTTT
CAIRPTGNTGELFF
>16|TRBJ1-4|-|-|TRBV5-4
TGTGCCAGCAGCTTGACAGGGATTGGATCGGAAGAAAAACTGTTTTTT
CASSLTGIGSEEKLFF
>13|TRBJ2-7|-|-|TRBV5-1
TGCGCCAGCAGCTTGCGGGAACGCTACGAGCAGTACTTC
CASSLRERYEQYF
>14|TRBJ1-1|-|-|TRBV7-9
TGTGCCAGCAGCTTATTCCCAGGGTATGCTGAAGCTTTCTTT
CASSLFPGYAEAFF
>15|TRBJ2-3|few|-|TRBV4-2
TGTGCCAGCAGCCAAGAGTACTATGGCACAGATACGCAGTATTTT
CASSQEYYGTDTQYF
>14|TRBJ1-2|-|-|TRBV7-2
TGTGCCAGCAGCCAATCGCGCTGGGGTATGGGCTACACCTTC
CASSQSRWGMGYTF
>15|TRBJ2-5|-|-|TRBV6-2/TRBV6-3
TGTGCCAGCATCACGGGGACCACCCGGCTAGAGACCCAGTACTTC
CASITGTTRLETQYF
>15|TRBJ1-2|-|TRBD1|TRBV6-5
TGTGCCAGCAGCGAGGGGACAGGGGGAAGCTATGGCTACACCTTC
CASSEGTGGSYGYTF
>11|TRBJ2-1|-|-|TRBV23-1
TGCGCCAGCAGTCAAATGGGCAGTCAGTTCTTC
CASSQMGSQFF
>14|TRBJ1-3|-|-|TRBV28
TGTGCCGGTAGCCCCGGGACACCGGGAAACACCATATATTTT
CAGSPGTPGNTIYF
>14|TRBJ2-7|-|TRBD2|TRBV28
TGTGCCAGCATCCATGGCGGGACTAAATACGAGCAGTACTTC
CASIHGGTKYEQYF
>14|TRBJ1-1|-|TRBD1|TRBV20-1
TGCAGTGCTAGAGGTATGACAGGGAGGACTGAAGCTTTCTTT
CSARGMTGRTEAFF
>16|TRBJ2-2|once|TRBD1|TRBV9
TGTGCCAGCAGCCGATTACTAGGGGGCCAGGGCGGGGAGCTGTTTTTT
CASSRLLGGQGGELFF
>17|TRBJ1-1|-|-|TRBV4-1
TGCGCCAGCAGCCAATCGGCCGTAAGGCGGATGGACACTGAAGCTTTCTTT
CASSQSAVRRMDTEAFF
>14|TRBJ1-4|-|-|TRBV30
TGTGCCTGGAGTGTATGGGGAGGCGTTGAAAAACTGTTTTTT
CAWSVWGGVEKLFF
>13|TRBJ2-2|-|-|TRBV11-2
TGTGCCAGCAGCCCCTCCGGGGACGGGGAGCTGTTTTTT
CASSPSGDGELFF
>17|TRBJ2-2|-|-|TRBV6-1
TGTGCCAGCAGTGATCATGGGTGGGGCTATGGCACCGGGGAGCTGTTTTTT
CASSDHGWGYGTGELFF
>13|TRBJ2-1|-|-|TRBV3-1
TGTGCCAGCAGCCAACCCCCTAGGGATGAGCAGTTCTTC
CASSQPPRDEQFF